This T cell receptor (beta chain) was captured in a study of molecular identifiers for immune sequencing clone quantification. Background on the study: Five aliquots were made in replicates from the RNA of around 20,000 or 100,000 naive CD8 cells, and four were sequenced.

It was with previously described methods and listed TCR primers that bulk TCR libraries were made. TCRdb re-derived calls from the PCR reads in MiXCR, one entry per CDR3 protein. The sample shows about 320,000 distinct CDR3 sequences, under 25% of them seen only once. This clonotype has at least ten counts. Its antigen is unknown. Per the germline V gene, CDR1 is MNHEY and CDR2 is SVGAGI. The ends were cut back, 6 bases at V and 5 bases at J, with 22 bases in the middle. This CDR3 has 16 amino acids. Study observations and caveats: More than 97% of effector molecules, versus under 1% of naive-cell molecules, belonged to clones above 20 RNA copies.

The chain has TRBV6-5 and TRBJ1-1, with D possibly matching TRBD1 (5 bases). The sequence was obtained from a human donor in good health. Some libraries in this study had Jurkat cell RNA spiked in. The sequencing input was naive CD8+ T cells from blood, with Jurkat cell RNA spiked in. Subset meaning: FACS-sorted CD8+CD4-CCR7+CD45RA+ naive T cells. The CDR3 DNA reads TGTGCCAGCAGCGACGGATTTGGGGCGGTAGGAACTGAAGCTTTCTTT. It encodes CASSDGFGAVGTEAFF.